A single sample is the source of the 23 T cell receptor beta chains below, sequenced in a study of shared clonotypes between healthy human individuals. The method was immunoSEQ multiplex PCR; TCRdb's version includes in-frame clones alone and lacks a portion of them. The sample has around 95,000 clones, approximately 44% seen once. The sequencing sample was made of PBMCs. These receptor sequences come from a woman aged 40-49 years in good health. Some clones in this sample may be carry-over from other donors' samples.

The gene calls are TRBV9 and TRBJ1-2; 7 bases agree with TRBD1. Per the germline V gene, CDR1 is SGDLS and CDR2 is YYNGEE. The CDR3 spans 14 residues. V gave up 4 bases and J gave up 2 bases; unmatched junction bases: 5. The DNA for the CDR3 is TGTGCCAGCAGCAGACAGGGTACGAACTATGGCTACACCTTC. Its protein is CASSRQGTNYGYTF.

This sequence joins TRBV29-1 and TRBJ2-1; TRBD2 matches at 10 bases. The CDR3 spans 14 residues. Losses at the gene ends were 5 bases for V and 0 bases for J; bases not matched to a gene: 1. The germline V gene has CDR1 SQVTM and CDR2 ANQGSEA. CDR3 DNA sequence: TGCAGCGTTCCTAGCGGGGGCTCCTACAATGAGCAGTTCTTC. Its translation: CSVPSGGSYNEQFF.

With regard to this clone: With a far larger clone one base away, a read error is the likely cause. The chain uses TRBV4-1 and TRBJ1-2; D is undetermined. Per germline, CDR1 MGHRA and CDR2 YSYEKL. V was clipped by 4 bases and J by 8 bases, with 11 bases between them. The CDR3 runs 12 residues. Here the CDR3 reads CASSRDMGGYTF. DNA of the CDR3: TGCGCCAGCAGCCGAGACATGGGGGGCTACACCTTC.

The genes are TRBV29-1 and TRBJ2-7, with a tentative D call TRBD2 (5 bases). The CDR3 extends over 12 amino acids. The germline CDR1 and CDR2 sequences are SQVTM and ANQGSEA. V lost 4 bases, J lost 3 bases, and 10 bases lay in between. The CDR3 DNA sequence: TGCAGCGTTGTGGACTTACACTACGAGCAGTACTTC. Its protein is CSVVDLHYEQYF.

This clone has more than one count but fewer than ten. The chain employs TRBV30 and TRBJ2-5, with 11 bases fitting TRBD1. Unmatched junction bases numbered 9, after V lost 1 base and J lost 11 bases. Germline V gene lookup returns CDR1 GTSNPN and CDR2 SVGIG (reference sequence). This CDR3 comprises 14 residues. In DNA form, the CDR3 reads TGTGCCTGGAGTGGAGGACAGGGGGCTAGTGAGCAGTACTTC. This sequence encodes CAWSGGQGASEQYF.

The chain is built from TRBV25-1 and TRBJ2-5, with unresolved D. The J call could be wrong; TRBJ2-7 is a better fit for the DNA end. CDR1 is MGHDK, CDR2 SYGVNS, per germline. The CDR3 spans 12 residues. The CDR3 sequence: CASSRTAYEQYF. The CDR3 DNA reads as TGTGCCAGCAGTCGAACAGCCTACGAGCAGTACTTC.

The chain has TRBV5-6 and TRBJ2-1, with D possibly TRBD1 on 6 matching bases. The CDR3 contains 12 residues. Germline assignment: CDR1 SGHDT and CDR2 YYEEEE. Trimming removed 0 bases at V and 12 bases at J, with 10 bases between. The CDR3 DNA follows: TGTGCCAGCAGCTTGGGGCAGGGGTTGCAGTTCTTC. Its translation: CASSLGQGLQFF.

Details on this clone: A read error likely explains this, since a far larger clone differs by one base. CDR3 loop: CASSPSGPGIDYAF. The CDR3 region has the DNA TGTGCCAGCAGCCCATCTGGGCCAGGGATTGACTACGCCTTC. The V gene is TRBV9, the J gene TRBJ1-2, with D possibly being TRBD1 (5 bases). Germline V gene data show CDR1 as SGDLS and CDR2 as YYNGEE. CDR3 length: 14 amino acids.

This clone has more than one count but fewer than ten. The chain links TRBV10-2 to TRBJ2-1; D possibly uses TRBD1 or TRBD2 (6 bases each). The CDR3 spans 13 residues. Germline CDR1 and CDR2: WSHSY and SAAADI. V was cut by 3 bases and J by 4 bases, with 7 bases left in between. The CDR3 bases are TGCGCCAGCAGTGAAGGGGGGTACAATGAGCAGTTCTTC. Its translation: CASSEGGYNEQFF.

CDR3 in amino acids: CATSRELGGNEQYF. DNA for the CDR3: TGTGCCACCAGCAGAGAGCTCGGGGGGAACGAGCAGTACTTC. The chain links TRBV15 to TRBJ2-7; TRBD2 aligns across 7 bases. Germline V gene data show CDR1 as LNHNV and CDR2 as YYDKDF (reference sequence). The CDR3 is 14 amino acids. V lost 0 bases to trimming and J lost 5 bases; unmatched junction nucleotides: 4.

This clone has just a few counts. The V gene is TRBV9, the J gene TRBJ2-7, with 8 bases identical to TRBD2. The germline CDR1 and CDR2 sequences are SGDLS and YYNGEE. The trim removed 3 bases at V and 5 bases at J, leaving 16 bases unmatched. The CDR3 totals 17 residues. The CDR3 reads CASSGPSGSGGPNEQYF. In DNA, the CDR3 is TGTGCCAGCAGCGGGCCCAGCGGGAGTGGAGGGCCTAACGAGCAGTACTTC.

The chain couples TRBV7-8 to TRBJ1-1; D unresolved. This CDR3 spans 14 amino acids. Trimming shortened V by 5 bases and J by 5 bases, and 15 bases separated the two germline ends. Per the germline V gene, CDR1 is SGHVS and CDR2 is FQNEAQ. The CDR3 here is CASSPRTRRTEAFF. The CDR3 DNA reads as TGTGCCAGCAGCCCGAGGACCCGGCGAACTGAAGCTTTCTTT.

The chain combines TRBV4-1 with TRBJ2-7; 8 bases fit TRBD1. V was clipped by 5 bases and J by 7 bases; unmatched bases: 4. There are 12 residues in the CDR3. Looked up from germline, CDR1 is MGHRA and CDR2 is YSYEKL. CDR3 residues: CASSWTGREQYF. The CDR3 DNA follows: TGCGCCAGCAGCTGGACAGGGCGGGAGCAGTACTTC.

V is TRBV29-1 and J is TRBJ2-7, with TRBD2 matching 11 bases. The CDR3 runs to 16 residues. Trimming took 6 bases from V and 0 from J; bases not matched to a gene: 10. The germline V gene has CDR1 SQVTM and CDR2 ANQGSEA. CDR3 loop: CSVMAGLAGNSYEQYF. CDR3 coding DNA: TGCAGCGTCATGGCCGGACTAGCGGGCAACTCCTACGAGCAGTACTTC.

This clone was found many times. V is TRBV7-2 and J is TRBJ2-1; a weak D match, TRBD2 (6 bases). There are 11 residues in the CDR3. Germline CDR1 and CDR2: SGHTA and FQGNSA. V was clipped by 3 bases and J by 10 bases, with 7 bases between them. The CDR3 reads CASSLAGEQFF. The CDR3 coding sequence is TGTGCCAGCAGCTTGGCGGGGGAGCAGTTCTTC. The full variable domain, rest sourced from reference TRBV7-2 and TRBJ2-1, is GAGVSQSPSNKVTEKGKDVELRCDPISGHTALYWYRQSLGQGLEFLIYFQGNSAPDKSGLPSDRFSAERTGGSVSTLTIQRTQQEDSAVYLCASSLAGEQFFGPGTRLTVL.

The chain links TRBV27 to TRBJ2-6; D unclear. Germline V gene data show CDR1 as MNHEY and CDR2 as SMNVEV (reference sequence). The CDR3 is 16 residues long. Deletions cut 4 bases from V and 2 bases from J, with 12 bases between. Here the CDR3 DNA reads TGTGCCAGCAGTTCGGACCGCTTTGCTGGGGCCAACGTCCTGACTTTC. Its translation is CASSSDRFAGANVLTF.

V gene TRBV29-1 combines with J gene TRBJ2-5, with 8 bases that match TRBD2. From germline, CDR1 is SQVTM and CDR2 ANQGSEA. The CDR3 contains 13 residues. Trimming removed 4 bases from V and 3 bases from J; junction bases left unmatched: 4. The CDR3 protein is CSVGREVEETQYF. In DNA, the CDR3 is TGCAGCGTTGGGCGGGAGGTGGAAGAGACCCAGTACTTC.

The chain employs TRBV28 and TRBJ2-7; TRBD2 agrees at 9 bases. This CDR3 is 15 amino acids long. Germline V gives CDR1 MDHEN, CDR2 SYDVKM. V dropped 6 bases and J dropped 2; count of bases not matched to a gene: 8. CDR3 nucleotides: TGTGCCAGCAGCCAGCTAGCGGGATCCCCCTACGAGCAGTACTTC. Protein sequence: CASSQLAGSPYEQYF. Drawing the rest from reference TRBV28 and TRBJ2-7, the complete variable domain is DVKVTQSSRYLVKRTGEKVFLECVQDMDHENMFWYRQDPGLGLRLIYFSYDVKMKEKGDIPEGYSVSREKKERFSLILESASTNQTSMYLCASSQLAGSPYEQYFGPGTRLTVT.

On this clone: Sequence at one end of the junction differs from germline and may be a read error. The chain carries TRBV5-4 and TRBJ1-2; a weak D match, TRBD1 (6 bases). CDR3 length: 12 amino acids. Germline V gene lookup returns CDR1 SGHNT and CDR2 YYREEE (reference sequence). CDR3 sequence reads: CASSQDSYGYIF. The CDR3 region has the DNA TGTGCCAGCAGCCAGGACAGCTATGGCTACATCTTC.

J is TRBJ2-1 and V is TRBV5-1; D is uncertain. Germline CDR1 is SGHRS and CDR2 is YFSETQ. This CDR3 region has 13 residues. V was trimmed by 1 base and J by 5 bases, leaving 7 bases between them. The CDR3 DNA is TGCGCCAGCAGCTTGTCGCAGAACAATGAGCAGTTCTTC. It is translated as CASSLSQNNEQFF.

This clone was observed many times. The chain has TRBV27 and TRBJ2-1, with D maybe TRBD1 (6 bases). This CDR3 spans 13 amino acids. V was clipped by 8 bases and J by 7 bases, with 15 bases between them. CDR1 and CDR2 from the germline V gene are MNHEY and SMNVEV (reference sequence). CDR3 sequence: CASQGRTVNEQFF. CDR3 nucleotide sequence: TGTGCCAGCCAGGGTAGGACAGTAAATGAGCAGTTCTTC.

This clone was counted ten times or more. The rearrangement uses TRBV29-1 and TRBJ1-3; D might be TRBD1 (5 bases). CDR1 and CDR2 (germline): SQVTM, ANQGSEA. V was cut by 5 bases and J by 4 bases, with 15 bases left in between. The CDR3 extends over 14 amino acids. CDR3 in DNA: TGCAGCGTTAATGTTGGGGGGACGGGAAACACCATATATTTT. As protein: CSVNVGGTGNTIYF. The variable domain in full, with the rest retrieved from reference TRBV29-1 and TRBJ1-3, is SAVISQKPSRDICQRGTSLTIQCQVDSQVTMMFWYRQQPGQSLTLIATANQGSEATYESGFVIDKFPISRPNLTFSTLTVSNMSPEDSSIYLCSVNVGGTGNTIYFGEGSWLTVV.

The V and J genes are TRBV11-2 and TRBJ2-1; TRBD2 might be the D (5 bases). Trimming pared 3 bases from V and 0 bases from J, leaving 21 bases between. Looked up from germline, CDR1 is SGHAT and CDR2 is FQNNGV. This CDR3 contains 19 residues. CDR3 DNA: TGTGCCAGCAGCTTGGTCCCCAGCGGCTTGCAGAGCTCCTACAATGAGCAGTTCTTC. Its translation: CASSLVPSGLQSSYNEQFF.